One T cell receptor beta chain is described in this entry. Its matching antigen is unknown. The CDR3 consists of 14 residues. The V end was cut by 1 base, the J end by 5 bases, with 11 bases between. Germline V lookup: CDR1 SGHVS, CDR2 FQNEAQ. The data are from a study of T cell responses to AZD1222 COVID-19 vaccine. Study observations and caveats: Nearly half of spike-specific TCRs reportedly target unmutated variant regions. Vaccine-related CD4 TCRs covered spike, predominating at 160-218 and 743-854. Donors were largely white British and mainly female; clonal diversity was possibly underestimated. Seropositive at baseline were only a handful of AZD1222 recipients.

Using immunoSEQ multiplex PCR, the repertoire was profiled, and TCRdb retains in-frame clones only, with some absent. The sample consists of about 150,000 clones, around 93% of them appearing once. The chain has TRBV7-8 and TRBJ1-2; no firm D call. The receptor was derived from an adult in good health. The material was peripheral blood, obtained on day 0 of AZD1222 vaccination. The CDR3 coding sequence is TGTGCCAGCAGCTTAGGAGGTATTGGATATGGCTACACCTTC. Translation: CASSLGGIGYGYTF.